This T cell receptor beta chain emerged from a study of T cell repertoires in cytomegalovirus infection. Study overall: Public signatures in TCR beta pointed to CMV infection and matching HLA type.

Germline V CDR1 and CDR2: MNHEY, SVGEGT. The CDR3 is 13 residues long. Trimming pared 6 bases from V and 9 bases from J, leaving 15 bases between. Regarding the study as a whole: HLA-C-restricted, CMV-specific TCR beta clonotypes were dominant ex vivo. Identification of carriers of CMV plus the relevant HLA was performed using cumulative public TCR beta family frequency.

Turning to this clonotype: What it binds is not known.

TCRdb re-called the reads with MiXCR, one entry per CDR3 protein. The repertoire includes approximately 190,000 distinct CDR3 sequences, roughly 27% of them detected once, and around 29% sits in the top ten. This receptor was taken from a human donor in good health (CMV status not recorded). Some clones in this sample may be carry-over from other donors' samples. Material: PBMCs. The chain carries TRBV6-2 or TRBV6-3 and TRBJ2-1; possible D gene TRBD1, 5 bases. The DNA of the CDR3 is TGTGCCAGCAGCCCCAGGGTTGACGGTGAGCAGTTCTTC. Its translation is CASSPRVDGEQFF.